The clone carrying this T cell receptor (beta chain) was picked up a small number of times. Its target is not known. The record originates from a study of T cell repertoires in cytomegalovirus infection. Overall study context: The public TCR beta signatures pointed to both CMV infection and matching HLA type. Study-wide findings and caveats: The study found HLA-C-restricted CMV-specific TCR beta clonotypes dominating the ex vivo response.

CDR3 length: 17 residues. Germline CDR1 MNHEY, CDR2 SVGEGT. V lost 7 bases to trimming and J lost 0 bases, with 16 bases between them. Each CDR3 protein is one row after TCRdb ran MiXCR on the reads. Found here are 310,000 or so distinct CDR3 sequences, roughly 23% of them singletons; the top ten hold approximately 15%. The chain recombines TRBV6-2 or TRBV6-3 with TRBJ2-6; D may be TRBD1 (6 bases). The specimen sequenced was PBMCs. This TCR was sampled from a human donor in good health (CMV status not recorded). Some clones in this sample may be carry-over from other donors' samples. DNA for the CDR3: TGTGCCAGCAATAGACAGGCCTCAAGCTCTGGGGCCAACGTCCTGACTTTC. Translation: CASNRQASSSGANVLTF.